This T cell receptor beta chain was identified in a study of CD8+ T cells in alopecia areata. V was clipped by 10 bases and J by 9 bases; unmatched bases: 8. The CDR3 runs to 14 residues. Germline V lookup: CDR1 MDHEN, CDR2 SYDVKM. RNA was extracted and reverse transcribed into cDNA as the sequencing template. Generated by immunoSEQ multiplex PCR, the TCRdb table keeps only in-frame clones and is missing some. Among more than 90,000 clones listed, under 40% were seen once. This rearrangement joins TRBV28 to TRBJ2-1; 14 bases are a match to TRBD2. This receptor was identified in a human donor with alopecia areata. The sequencing input was CD4+ T cells sorted from blood. The DNA for the CDR3 is TGTGCCACGACGGGACTAGCGGGAGCTCTTGAGCAGTTCTTC. This translates into CATTGLAGALEQFF.